This T cell receptor (beta chain) comes out of a study of T-cell memory formation after mild COVID-19. Study background: TCR clusters were largely donor specific. Findings and limits, study-wide: Pre-infection memory showed some responding clones, and this suggested that cross-reactive memory joined.

The CDR3 is 14 amino acids. Germline CDR1 reads MNHEY; CDR2 reads SVGAGI. V was shortened by 6 bases and J by 2 bases, with 12 bases between the two germline ends. TCRdb called the 5' RACE reads again in MiXCR, with one record for every CDR3 protein. Here the sample spans some 350,000 distinct CDR3 sequences, more than 15% being singletons. This clonotype was counted a few times. Its antigen is unidentified. Material: PBMCs or a T cell subset sorted from them (not recorded which). This sequence joins TRBV6-5 and TRBJ2-3, with D unclear. This sequence originates from a man aged 18-30 years who had mild COVID-19 (a few samples of this study predate the infection). Cell type and time point are not known. The CDR3 nucleotides read TGTGCCAGCAGGGTCCGGTTGGACACAGATACGCAGTATTTT. It is translated as CASRVRLDTDTQYF.